What follows describes a single T cell receptor beta chain. What it binds is unknown. These data originate in a study of graft-versus-host responses after intestinal transplantation. TCRdb's table, derived via immunoSEQ multiplex PCR, lists solely in-frame clones and lacks some. The repertoire includes 70,000 to 75,000 clones, more than 70% of them detected once, and nearly 2.5% sits in the top ten. This TCR was recovered from a human donor who received an intestinal transplant. The specimen comprised unstimulated CD8+ T cells sorted from spleen or lymph node cells, sampled before intestinal transplant.

The CDR3 protein is CASSASRGQGTEQYF. CDR3 coding DNA: TGTGCCAGCAGCGCCTCACGGGGACAGGGAACCGAGCAGTACTTC. The chain joins TRBV7-6 to TRBJ2-7; 9 nucleotides line up with TRBD1. Germline trimming cut 5 bases from V and 6 bases from J; bases unmatched to any gene: 11. Germline V lookup: CDR1 SGHVS, CDR2 FNYEAQ. CDR3 length: 15 residues.